This TCR beta chain was sequenced in a study of tumor-infiltrating lymphocytes in primary liver carcinoma. CDR1 SGHAT and CDR2 FQDESV come from the germline V gene (reference sequence). The CDR3 is made up of 15 amino acids. The V end lost 5 bases, the J end lost 5 bases, and 18 bases lay between the germline ends. Blood RNA originated from unsorted whole blood, with germline DNA additionally extracted. Patients were treatment-naive with chronic HBV infection. This clonotype was counted at least ten times. The template, roughly 0.45 ug total RNA, yielded TCR beta cDNA made with a constant-region primer. Amplification in three nested multiplex PCR rounds with slightly modified ARM-PCR gave rise to TCR beta libraries. Forward primers for TRBV1-TRBV30 and a C-beta reverse primer served the first two PCR rounds, at around 9 cycles each. TCRdb used MiXCR to reprocess the multiplex PCR reads, holding one entry per CDR3 protein. This sample has about 320,000 distinct CDR3 sequences, with roughly two thirds found just once.

V is TRBV11-1 and J is TRBJ2-5; the D gene could be TRBD1 or TRBD2 (5 bases each). The sample consisted of peripheral blood. This clonotype was obtained from a man aged 35 to 55 with primary liver carcinoma and hepatitis B virus infection. This CDR3 is CASSPDGGTQETQYF. DNA of the CDR3: TGTGCCAGCAGCCCGGATGGGGGAACCCAGGAGACCCAGTACTTC. Drawing the rest from reference TRBV11-1 and TRBJ2-5, the complete variable domain is EAEVAQSPRYKITEKSQAVAFWCDPISGHATLYWYRQILGQGPELLVQFQDESVVDDSQLPKDRFSAERLKGVDSTLKIQPAELGDSAMYLCASSPDGGTQETQYFGPGTRLLVL.